A selection of T cell receptor beta chains follows, all from one sample in a study of beta chain features in type 1 diabetes. TCRdb keeps only in-frame clones here, not all; method: immunoSEQ multiplex PCR. The sample yields hundreds of thousands of clones, 9% to 10% seen once. The material sequenced was naive CD4+ T cells from blood. Receptor source: a woman under 30 in good health. Each CDR3 is given with its conserved first and last residue. The D gene is left open where the match is weak. Clone size is not always given. Where it is, it says once, few, many or a class for expanded clones.

clone size	CDR3 length	V gene	D gene	J gene	CDR3 protein	CDR3 DNA
NA	15	TRBV28	TRBD2	TRBJ2-6	CASRPGGSGANVLTF	TGTGCCAGCAGACCCGGGGGGTCTGGGGCCAACGTCCTGACTTTC
NA	15	TRBV9	NA	TRBJ2-2	CASSVGGTATGELFF	TGTGCCAGCAGCGTAGGCGGGACCGCGACCGGGGAGCTGTTTTTT
few	15	TRBV5-1	NA	TRBJ2-7	CASRTAGPAAYEQYF	TGCGCCAGCAGAACGGCGGGTCCGGCCGCCTACGAGCAGTACTTC
few	16	TRBV7-2	NA	TRBJ2-3	CASSSRLSAATDTQYF	TGTGCCAGCAGCTCCAGACTAAGCGCCGCAACAGATACGCAGTATTTT
NA	13	TRBV6-5	TRBD1	TRBJ1-2	CASRIQGAYGYTF	TGTGCCAGCAGGATTCAGGGGGCGTATGGCTACACCTTC
few	15	TRBV11-2	NA	TRBJ1-4	CASSAQTSTNEKLFF	TGTGCCAGCAGCGCTCAAACAAGTACTAATGAAAAACTGTTTTTT
few	12	TRBV15	NA	TRBJ1-5	CATRDTNQPQHF	TGTGCCACCAGGGACACCAATCAGCCCCAGCATTTT
NA	14	TRBV7-9	NA	TRBJ2-1	CASSLGGSYNEQFF	TGTGCCAGCAGCTTGGGGGGATCCTACAATGAGCAGTTCTTC
NA	14	TRBV30	NA	TRBJ1-1	CAWSRKREGAEAFF	TGTGCCTGGAGTCGGAAGAGGGAAGGAGCTGAAGCTTTCTTT
few	15	TRBV5-1	NA	TRBJ2-7	CASSPKEAVSYEQYF	TGCGCCAGCAGCCCAAAGGAGGCAGTTTCCTACGAGCAGTACTTC
NA	13	TRBV15	TRBD1	TRBJ1-2	CATSGQASYGYTF	TGTGCCACCAGCGGACAGGCCTCATATGGCTACACCTTC
NA	16	TRBV5-1	TRBD2	TRBJ2-7	CASSLASGTVPYEQYF	TGCGCCAGCAGCTTGGCTAGCGGGACCGTCCCCTACGAGCAGTACTTC
NA	15	TRBV2	NA	TRBJ1-2	CASSDLEVANYGYTF	TGTGCCAGCAGTGATCTAGAGGTAGCTAACTATGGCTACACCTTC
NA	15	TRBV6-4	NA	TRBJ1-2	CASSDTAARGDGYTF	TGTGCCAGCAGTGACACCGCGGCCAGGGGAGATGGCTACACCTTC
NA	14	TRBV30	NA	TRBJ1-2	CAWARSAVLYGYTF	TGTGCCTGGGCTCGATCAGCGGTCCTCTATGGCTACACCTTC
NA	12	TRBV7-9	NA	TRBJ1-2	CASAREGKGYTF	TGTGCCAGCGCCCGGGAGGGTAAGGGCTACACCTTC
few	16	TRBV19	TRBD1	TRBJ1-5	CASSGRDRGRNQPQHF	TGTGCCAGTAGCGGCCGGGACAGGGGTCGCAATCAGCCCCAGCATTTT
few	16	TRBV11-1	NA	TRBJ2-1	CASRIAGPRSYNEQFF	TGTGCCAGCAGAATTGCTGGGCCGAGATCCTACAATGAGCAGTTCTTC
many	17	TRBV10-3	TRBD2	TRBJ2-6	CAISGASGSSGANVLTF	TGTGCCATCAGTGGCGCTAGCGGGAGCTCTGGGGCCAACGTCCTGACTTTC
NA	16	TRBV27	NA	TRBJ2-1	CASTKQGGLAFNEQFF	TGTGCCAGCACCAAACAAGGTGGGCTAGCGTTCAATGAGCAGTTCTTC
NA	16	TRBV5-4	NA	TRBJ1-1	CASSLGRGTENTEAFF	TGTGCCAGCAGCTTGGGACGGGGAACTGAGAACACTGAAGCTTTCTTT
few	16	TRBV7-2	NA	TRBJ2-3	CASSLRSGTSTDTQYF	TGTGCCAGCAGCTTACGGAGCGGAACCAGCACAGATACGCAGTATTTT
few	13	TRBV25-1	NA	TRBJ2-5	CASSEPSQETQYF	TGTGCCAGCAGTGAACCCAGCCAAGAGACCCAGTACTTC
few	15	TRBV5-6	TRBD2	TRBJ2-3	CASSLGLAGTDTQYF	TGTGCCAGCAGCTTGGGGCTAGCGGGCACAGATACGCAGTATTTT
few	15	TRBV19	NA	TRBJ1-1	CASSPQFGLNTEAFF	TGTGCCAGTAGTCCCCAGTTCGGGTTGAACACTGAAGCTTTCTTT
NA	18	TRBV19	NA	TRBJ1-5	CASTRPRSAQYSNQPQHF	TGTGCCAGTACTCGGCCGAGGTCAGCACAATATAGCAATCAGCCCCAGCATTTT
few	12	TRBV29-1	NA	TRBJ1-2	CSVEGRAYGYTF	TGCAGCGTTGAGGGCAGGGCCTATGGCTACACCTTC
NA	13	TRBV10-3	NA	TRBJ2-3	CAIGGRGTDTQYF	TGTGCCATCGGGGGCAGGGGCACAGATACGCAGTATTTT
NA	14	TRBV5-1	NA	TRBJ2-3	CASSLRVATDTQYF	TGCGCCAGCAGCTTGAGAGTAGCCACAGATACGCAGTATTTT
few	14	TRBV14	NA	TRBJ1-1	CASSQSGTRFRAFF	TGTGCCAGCAGCCAGTCCGGGACAAGGTTCAGAGCTTTCTTT
few	15	TRBV2	NA	TRBJ2-2	CASSEVRESTGELFF	TGTGCCAGCAGTGAAGTTCGGGAGAGCACCGGGGAGCTGTTTTTT
few	16	TRBV5-6	NA	TRBJ1-5	CASSLNVGDSNQPQHF	TGTGCCAGCAGCCTCAACGTAGGGGATAGCAATCAGCCCCAGCATTTT
many	14	TRBV7-9	TRBD1	TRBJ2-7	CASSRGTGQYEQYF	TGTGCCAGCAGCCGTGGGACAGGCCAATACGAGCAGTACTTC
NA	14	TRBV6-5	TRBD1	TRBJ1-1	CASRRRQGHTEAFF	TGTGCCAGCAGGCGTAGACAGGGGCACACTGAAGCTTTCTTT
NA	13	TRBV30	NA	TRBJ1-5	CAWSDSGDQPQHF	TGTGCCTGGAGTGACTCCGGAGATCAGCCCCAGCATTTT
NA	14	TRBV19	TRBD1	TRBJ1-5	CASRGTGNNQPQHF	TGTGCCAGTAGAGGGACAGGGAACAATCAGCCCCAGCATTTT
few	12	TRBV5-1	NA	TRBJ2-7	CASSPAGSEQYF	TGCGCCAGCAGCCCGGCGGGGTCCGAGCAGTACTTC
few	10	TRBV20-1	NA	TRBJ2-1	CSAAFDEQFF	TGCAGTGCCGCGTTCGATGAGCAGTTCTTC
NA	14	TRBV19	TRBD1	TRBJ1-2	CASTAGQGLDGYTF	TGTGCCAGTACCGCGGGACAGGGGTTGGATGGCTACACCTTC
NA	16	TRBV6-1	TRBD2	TRBJ2-5	CASSGLAGRRQETQYF	TGTGCCAGCAGTGGACTAGCGGGGAGAAGACAAGAGACCCAGTACTTC
NA	16	TRBV14	NA	TRBJ1-1	CASSQITGLVDTEAFF	TGTGCCAGCAGCCAAATTACAGGGCTCGTCGACACTGAAGCTTTCTTT
few	15	TRBV11-1	NA	TRBJ2-7	CASSLVGRVPYEQYF	TGTGCCAGCAGCTTAGTCGGCAGGGTCCCCTACGAGCAGTACTTC
few	16	TRBV4-1	NA	TRBJ1-1	CASSQDYDSANTEAFF	TGCGCCAGCAGCCAAGATTACGACAGCGCGAACACTGAAGCTTTCTTT
few	13	TRBV5-4	NA	TRBJ1-1	CASSLTGGPEAFF	TGTGCCAGCAGCTTGACGGGGGGTCCTGAAGCTTTCTTT
NA	16	TRBV6-5	NA	TRBJ2-4	CASSYSEVLAKNIQYF	TGTGCCAGCAGTTACTCGGAGGTACTAGCCAAAAACATTCAGTACTTC
few	15	TRBV6-1	NA	TRBJ2-1	CASRTAGTSTNEQFF	TGTGCCAGCAGGACGGCAGGGACTTCGACCAATGAGCAGTTCTTC
NA	15	TRBV28	TRBD1	TRBJ2-7	CASSPPGTGGKGQYF	TGTGCCAGCAGCCCGCCGGGGACAGGGGGAAAAGGACAGTACTTC
few	18	TRBV7-6	TRBD1	TRBJ1-3	CASSYRDRGDINVNTIYF	TGTGCCAGCAGCTACCGGGACAGAGGGGATATTAACGTAAACACCATATATTTT
few	13	TRBV29-1	TRBD1	TRBJ2-7	CSVRGTGSYEQYF	TGCAGCGTGAGAGGGACAGGGTCCTACGAGCAGTACTTC
NA	13	TRBV12-5	NA	TRBJ2-3	CASGGGEGDTQYF	TGTGCTAGTGGGGGCGGGGAAGGAGATACGCAGTATTTT
many	16	TRBV7-2	TRBD1	TRBJ2-5	CASSVDRGRIVETQYF	TGTGCCAGCAGCGTGGACAGGGGGCGGATCGTGGAGACCCAGTACTTC
few	15	TRBV18	NA	TRBJ2-7	CASSPPGGKSYEQYF	TGTGCCAGCTCACCCCCAGGCGGGAAGTCCTACGAGCAGTACTTC
many	14	TRBV30	TRBD2	TRBJ2-5	CAWSLLAGQETQYF	TGTGCCTGGAGTCTACTAGCGGGACAAGAGACCCAGTACTTC
few	17	TRBV7-2	TRBD2	TRBJ2-7	CASSLARGFRGVGEQYF	TGTGCCAGCAGCTTAGCCCGCGGGTTTCGGGGGGTAGGGGAGCAGTACTTC
few	16	TRBV4-2	TRBD2	TRBJ2-7	CASSQDLEAGAYEQYF	TGTGCCAGCAGCCAAGATCTGGAAGCGGGAGCGTACGAGCAGTACTTC
few	14	TRBV6-5	NA	TRBJ2-5	CASREQGRQETQYF	TGTGCCAGCAGGGAACAGGGTCGTCAAGAGACCCAGTACTTC
NA	16	TRBV27	TRBD2	TRBJ2-5	CATKLSIAGSQETQYF	TGTGCCACCAAACTTTCTATAGCGGGAAGCCAAGAGACCCAGTACTTC
few	12	TRBV5-4	NA	TRBJ2-7	CASSLSSYEQYF	TGTGCCAGCAGCCTATCCTCCTACGAGCAGTACTTC
NA	13	TRBV5-4	TRBD1	TRBJ1-4	CASSGRGTEKLFF	TGTGCCAGCAGCGGCAGGGGGACTGAAAAACTGTTTTTT